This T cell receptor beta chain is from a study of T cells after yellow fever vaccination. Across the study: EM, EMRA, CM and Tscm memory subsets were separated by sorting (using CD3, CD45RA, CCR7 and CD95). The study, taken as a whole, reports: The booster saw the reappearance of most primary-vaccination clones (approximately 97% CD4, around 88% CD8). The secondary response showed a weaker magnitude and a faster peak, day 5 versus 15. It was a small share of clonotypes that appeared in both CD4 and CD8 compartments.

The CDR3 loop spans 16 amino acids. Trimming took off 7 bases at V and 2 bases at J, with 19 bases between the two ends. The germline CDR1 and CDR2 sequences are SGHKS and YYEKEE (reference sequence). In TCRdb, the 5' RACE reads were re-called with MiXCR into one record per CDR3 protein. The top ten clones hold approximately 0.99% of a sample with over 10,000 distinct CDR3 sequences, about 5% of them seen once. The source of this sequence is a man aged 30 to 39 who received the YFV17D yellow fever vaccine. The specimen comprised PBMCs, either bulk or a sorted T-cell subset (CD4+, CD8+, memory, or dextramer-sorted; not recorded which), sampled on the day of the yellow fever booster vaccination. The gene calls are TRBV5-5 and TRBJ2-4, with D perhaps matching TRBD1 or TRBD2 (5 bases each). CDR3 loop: CASGPRVGDSKNIQYF. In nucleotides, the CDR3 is TGTGCCAGCGGCCCTCGGGTGGGGGATTCCAAAAACATTCAGTACTTC.